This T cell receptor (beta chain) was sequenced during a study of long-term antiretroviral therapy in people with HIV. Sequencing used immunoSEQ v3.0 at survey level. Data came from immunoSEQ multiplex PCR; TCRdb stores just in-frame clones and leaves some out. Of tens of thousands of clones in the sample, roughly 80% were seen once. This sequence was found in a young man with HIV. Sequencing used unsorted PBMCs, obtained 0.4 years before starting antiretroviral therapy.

CDR3 amino acids: CASSLKGYADTQYF. The CDR3 bases are TGTGCCAGCAGTTTGAAGGGGTACGCAGATACGCAGTATTTT. The chain is built from TRBV28 and TRBJ2-3; perhaps TRBD1 as D (5 bases). Germline assignment: CDR1 MDHEN and CDR2 SYDVKM. Deletions cut 3 bases from V and 4 bases from J, with 11 bases between. The CDR3 has 14 amino acids.